These T cell receptor beta chains were read from a single sample in a study of blood T cell repertoires in COVID-19. Produced via immunoSEQ multiplex PCR; TCRdb's table is partial and in-frame only. The data show fewer than 600,000 clones, with 88% seen just once and 1.5% to 2% held by the top ten. Material: PBMCs or T cells enriched from blood (not recorded which). The receptor set was obtained from a woman aged 40 to 55 who had recovered from COVID-19. CDR3s include the opening cysteine and the closing phenylalanine or tryptophan. Fields, in order: J gene, D gene, V gene, clone size, CDR3 protein, CDR3 DNA. D genes are given only for firm matches. Clone size is shown for a subset of rows, as once, few, many or a class of expanded clone.

J gene: TRBJ1-2; D gene: NA; V gene: TRBV29-1; clone size: NA; CDR3 protein: CSVEQGYGYTF; CDR3 DNA: TGCAGCGTTGAGCAGGGATATGGCTACACCTTC
J gene: TRBJ2-7; D gene: NA; V gene: TRBV7-9; clone size: once; CDR3 protein: CASSPWTASYEQYF; CDR3 DNA: TGTGCCAGCAGCCCCTGGACAGCCTCCTACGAGCAGTACTTC
J gene: TRBJ2-1; D gene: TRBD2; V gene: TRBV24-1; clone size: NA; CDR3 protein: CATSDPGLAGVYNEQFF; CDR3 DNA: TGTGCCACCAGTGATCCTGGACTAGCGGGAGTCTACAATGAGCAGTTCTTC
J gene: TRBJ2-7; D gene: TRBD2; V gene: TRBV7-9; clone size: NA; CDR3 protein: CASSLGLAGTYEQYF; CDR3 DNA: TGTGCCAGCAGCTTAGGACTAGCGGGGACCTACGAGCAGTACTTC
J gene: TRBJ2-3; D gene: NA; V gene: TRBV7-6; clone size: once; CDR3 protein: CASSLSEGRTDTQYF; CDR3 DNA: TGTGCCAGCAGCTTATCGGAGGGTCGCACAGATACGCAGTATTTT
J gene: TRBJ2-3; D gene: NA; V gene: TRBV7-9; clone size: NA; CDR3 protein: CASSPSTSTDTQYF; CDR3 DNA: TGTGCCAGCAGCCCATCGACTAGCACAGATACGCAGTATTTT
J gene: TRBJ1-2; D gene: NA; V gene: TRBV5-8; clone size: NA; CDR3 protein: CASSSDSYGYTF; CDR3 DNA: TGTGCCAGCAGCTCGGACAGCTATGGCTACACCTTC
J gene: TRBJ2-7; D gene: NA; V gene: TRBV5-1; clone size: NA; CDR3 protein: CASSLAGREEQYF; CDR3 DNA: TGCGCCAGCAGCTTGGCCGGCCGGGAGGAGCAGTACTTC
J gene: TRBJ2-7; D gene: TRBD1; V gene: TRBV7-6; clone size: NA; CDR3 protein: CASSSLPGTEEYEQYF; CDR3 DNA: TGTGCCAGCAGCTCCCTCCCTGGGACAGAGGAGTACGAGCAGTACTTC
J gene: TRBJ1-5; D gene: TRBD1; V gene: TRBV7-2; clone size: once; CDR3 protein: CASSLTGGRPQHF; CDR3 DNA: TGTGCCAGCAGCTTAACAGGGGGCAGGCCCCAGCATTTT
J gene: TRBJ2-1; D gene: NA; V gene: TRBV5-4; clone size: once; CDR3 protein: CASSLGRPTYNEQFF; CDR3 DNA: TGTGCCAGCAGCTTGGGGCGGCCGACCTACAATGAGCAGTTCTTC
J gene: TRBJ2-7; D gene: NA; V gene: TRBV2; clone size: NA; CDR3 protein: CASSRPAGYEQYF; CDR3 DNA: TGTGCCAGCAGCCGTCCTGCGGGCTACGAGCAGTACTTC
J gene: TRBJ1-4; D gene: TRBD1; V gene: TRBV19; clone size: few; CDR3 protein: CASSNSQGAFNEKLFF; CDR3 DNA: TGTGCCAGTAGTAACTCCCAGGGGGCCTTTAATGAAAAACTGTTTTTT
J gene: TRBJ1-4; D gene: NA; V gene: TRBV7-2; clone size: NA; CDR3 protein: CASGERADNEKLFF; CDR3 DNA: TGTGCCAGCGGAGAGAGGGCAGATAATGAAAAACTGTTTTTT
J gene: TRBJ2-2; D gene: NA; V gene: TRBV4-2; clone size: NA; CDR3 protein: CASSQDAGTGELFF; CDR3 DNA: TGTGCCAGCAGCCAAGATGCGGGGACCGGGGAGCTGTTTTTT
J gene: TRBJ1-1; D gene: TRBD1; V gene: TRBV19; clone size: NA; CDR3 protein: CASSDLGTGLRQAFF; CDR3 DNA: TGTGCCAGTAGTGATTTGGGGACAGGTCTGCGACAAGCTTTCTTT
J gene: TRBJ1-1; D gene: NA; V gene: TRBV2; clone size: once; CDR3 protein: CASSTDRPGAEAFF; CDR3 DNA: TGTGCCAGCAGCACCGACAGGCCCGGTGCTGAAGCTTTCTTT
J gene: TRBJ2-7; D gene: NA; V gene: TRBV21-1; clone size: NA; CDR3 protein: CASSRGDSKVFSRPYEQYF; CDR3 DNA: TGTGCCAGCAGCAGGGGGGACAGTAAAGTTTTTTCTCGCCCCTACGAGCAGTACTTC
J gene: TRBJ2-2; D gene: TRBD2; V gene: TRBV5-1; clone size: NA; CDR3 protein: CASMGLAVTGELFF; CDR3 DNA: TGCGCCAGCATGGGACTAGCGGTTACCGGGGAGCTGTTTTTT
J gene: TRBJ1-2; D gene: TRBD1; V gene: TRBV5-6; clone size: NA; CDR3 protein: CASSGMTGTYGYTF; CDR3 DNA: TGTGCCAGCAGCGGAATGACAGGGACCTATGGCTACACCTTC
J gene: TRBJ2-3; D gene: TRBD2; V gene: TRBV19; clone size: NA; CDR3 protein: CASSSTGLAGTDTQYF; CDR3 DNA: TGTGCCAGTAGTAGTACGGGACTAGCGGGAACAGATACGCAGTATTTT
J gene: TRBJ1-6; D gene: NA; V gene: TRBV27; clone size: NA; CDR3 protein: CASSLLQAYNSPLHF; CDR3 DNA: TGTGCCAGCAGTTTATTACAGGCTTATAATTCACCCCTCCACTTT
J gene: TRBJ1-5; D gene: TRBD1; V gene: TRBV5-1; clone size: NA; CDR3 protein: CASSPGQGGNQPQHF; CDR3 DNA: TGCGCCAGCAGCCCCGGACAGGGAGGCAATCAGCCCCAGCATTTT
J gene: TRBJ1-3; D gene: NA; V gene: TRBV11-3; clone size: NA; CDR3 protein: CASSLGGTAGNTIYF; CDR3 DNA: TGTGCCAGCAGCTTAGGCGGGACGGCTGGAAACACCATATATTTT
J gene: TRBJ1-2; D gene: NA; V gene: TRBV6-6; clone size: NA; CDR3 protein: CASSYSPGGGYTF; CDR3 DNA: TGTGCCAGCAGTTACTCGCCCGGGGGGGGCTACACCTTC
J gene: TRBJ2-1; D gene: NA; V gene: TRBV11-2; clone size: NA; CDR3 protein: CASSLELASNEQFF; CDR3 DNA: TGTGCCAGCAGCTTAGAACTAGCAAGCAATGAGCAGTTCTTC
J gene: TRBJ2-1; D gene: NA; V gene: TRBV5-6; clone size: NA; CDR3 protein: CASSLYAATYNEQFF; CDR3 DNA: TGTGCCAGCAGCTTGTATGCGGCTACCTACAATGAGCAGTTCTTC
J gene: TRBJ1-6; D gene: NA; V gene: TRBV7-8; clone size: once; CDR3 protein: CASSFLSSPLHF; CDR3 DNA: TGTGCCAGCAGCTTTCTGAGTTCACCCCTCCACTTT
J gene: TRBJ2-6; D gene: NA; V gene: TRBV18; clone size: once; CDR3 protein: CASSPLKTTGPSSGANVLTF; CDR3 DNA: TGTGCCAGCTCACCACTTAAAACGACAGGTCCAAGCTCTGGGGCCAACGTCCTGACTTTC
J gene: TRBJ1-5; D gene: NA; V gene: TRBV7-2; clone size: NA; CDR3 protein: CASRGLSNQPQHF; CDR3 DNA: TGTGCCAGCAGGGGGCTTAGCAATCAGCCCCAGCATTTT